A single sample gave rise to the 2 T cell receptor beta chains below, sequenced in a study of response to subunit inactivated influenza vaccine (dated 2018 in TCRdb). Libraries were prepared through RT-PCR. TCRdb names Illumina HiSeq 2500 as the instrument used. TCRdb took the public reads, trimmed them with fastp at Q25, ran MiXCR for clone calling and kept in-frame beta chains. Under each unique CDR3 protein, matching rows form one entry showing the most common genes and DNA. This sample gives roughly 620,000 distinct CDR3 sequences in total; around 10% of them show up just once. The ten largest clones represent 9.5% to 12% of the sample. This sample also belongs to another study, concerning T cells expressing NK-cell markers. Reported in the second study: TCR beta cDNA libraries were made by 5'RACE template switching that added a universal primer site and unique molecular identifiers.

The source was PBMCs from blood, collected on the day of vaccination. The source of these receptors is a man aged 50-60 years who received an inactivated influenza vaccine. Donor details come from another sample of the same person, matched by shared clones.

V usage is TRBV6-5 and J usage is TRBJ1-2; D uncertain. Germline values: CDR1 MNHEY, CDR2 SVGAGI. With 2 bases removed from V and 6 bases from J, the gap between germline ends came to 16 bases. This CDR3 is 15 amino acids long. CDR3 protein: CASSYTDGSYDGYTF. The CDR3 coding sequence is TGTGCCAGCAGTTACACGGACGGGAGCTACGATGGCTACACCTTC.

The CDR3 bases are TGTGCCAGCAGTTACTCGAGGAGGCAGGGGACTTACTACGAGCAGTACTTC. This encodes CASSYSRRQGTYYEQYF. J is TRBJ2-7 and V is TRBV6-2 or TRBV6-3; D is perhaps TRBD1 or TRBD2 (6 bases each). The CDR3 is made up of 17 amino acids. The germline V and J ends were trimmed by 0 bases and 3 bases, with 18 bases remaining between them. Germline CDR1 and CDR2: MNHEY and SVGEGT.